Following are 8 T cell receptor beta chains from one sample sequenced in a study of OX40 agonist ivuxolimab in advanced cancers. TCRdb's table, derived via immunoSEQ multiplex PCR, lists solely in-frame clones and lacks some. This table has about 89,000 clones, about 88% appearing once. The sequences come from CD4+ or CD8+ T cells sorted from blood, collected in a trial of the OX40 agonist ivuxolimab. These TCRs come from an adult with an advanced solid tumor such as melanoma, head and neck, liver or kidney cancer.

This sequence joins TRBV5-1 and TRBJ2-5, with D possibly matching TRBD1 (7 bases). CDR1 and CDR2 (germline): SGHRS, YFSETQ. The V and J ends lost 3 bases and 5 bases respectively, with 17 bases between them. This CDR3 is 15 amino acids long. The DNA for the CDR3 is TGCGCCAGCAGCTCCGGTCCAGGGGGGAAGGAGACCCAGTACTTC. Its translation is CASSSGPGGKETQYF.

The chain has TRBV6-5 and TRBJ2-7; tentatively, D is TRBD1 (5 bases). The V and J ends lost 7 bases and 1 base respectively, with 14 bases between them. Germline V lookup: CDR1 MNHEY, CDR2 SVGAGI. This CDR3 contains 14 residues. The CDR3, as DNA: TGTGCCAGCATACCGACAGCTAGTTCCTACGAGCAGTACTTC. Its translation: CASIPTASSYEQYF.

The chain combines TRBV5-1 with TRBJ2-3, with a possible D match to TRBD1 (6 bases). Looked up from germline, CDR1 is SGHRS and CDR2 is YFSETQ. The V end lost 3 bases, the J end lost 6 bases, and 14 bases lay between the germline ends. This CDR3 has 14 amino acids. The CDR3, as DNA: TGCGCCAGCAGCTCGACCCCAGGGGCGGATACGCAGTATTTT. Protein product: CASSSTPGADTQYF.

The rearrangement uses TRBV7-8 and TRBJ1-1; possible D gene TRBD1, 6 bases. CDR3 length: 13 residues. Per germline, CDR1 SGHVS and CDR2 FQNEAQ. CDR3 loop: CVSRQGMNTEAFF. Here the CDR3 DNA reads TGTGTATCTAGGCAGGGGATGAACACTGAAGCTTTCTTT.

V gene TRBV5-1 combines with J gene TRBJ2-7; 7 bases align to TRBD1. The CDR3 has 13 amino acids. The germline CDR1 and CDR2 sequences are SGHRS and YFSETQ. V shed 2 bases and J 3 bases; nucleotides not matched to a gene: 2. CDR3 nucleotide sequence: TGCGCCAGCAGCTTTAGGACAGGCTACGAGCAGTACTTC. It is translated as CASSFRTGYEQYF.

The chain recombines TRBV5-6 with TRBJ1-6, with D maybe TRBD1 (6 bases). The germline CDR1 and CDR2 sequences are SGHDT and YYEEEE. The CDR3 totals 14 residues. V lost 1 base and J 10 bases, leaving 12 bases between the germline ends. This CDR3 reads CASSLIGGDSPLHF. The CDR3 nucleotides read TGTGCCAGCAGCTTGATCGGGGGCGACTCACCCCTCCACTTT.

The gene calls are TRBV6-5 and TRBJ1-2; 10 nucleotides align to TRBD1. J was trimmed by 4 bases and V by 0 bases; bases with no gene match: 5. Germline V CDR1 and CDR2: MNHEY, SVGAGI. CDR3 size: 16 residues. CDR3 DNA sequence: TGTGCCAGCAGTTACTCGAGGACAGGGGGGCGCTATGGCTACACCTTC. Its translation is CASSYSRTGGRYGYTF.

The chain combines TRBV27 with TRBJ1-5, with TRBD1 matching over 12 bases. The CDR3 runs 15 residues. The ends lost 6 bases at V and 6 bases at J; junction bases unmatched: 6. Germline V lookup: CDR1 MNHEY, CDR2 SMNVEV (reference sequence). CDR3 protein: CASRPGTGGGQPQHF. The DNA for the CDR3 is TGTGCCAGCAGACCCGGGACAGGGGGCGGTCAGCCCCAGCATTTT.